Listed below are T cell receptor beta chains from one sample, sequenced in a study of a mutant IDH1 vaccine in newly diagnosed glioma. Method: immunoSEQ multiplex PCR; TCRdb's copy keeps in-frame clones and lacks some. The sample includes around 92,000 clones, about 90% of them seen just once. The sample in question was PBMCs, obtained from a glioma patient treated with radiotherapy, temozolomide or both. Every receptor here comes from a woman in her forties or fifties with glioma. CDR3s include the opening cysteine and the closing phenylalanine or tryptophan. D genes are given only for firm matches. A clone size is listed for some rows: how often the clone was seen (once, few, many), or a class if it is expanded.

j_call clone_size v_call d_call cdr3_nt cdr3_aa
TRBJ1-5 NA TRBV28 NA TGTGCCAGCAGTTACCCGGGACGCTTCGTGAGGGTGGTCGCTGAGCCCCAGCATTTT CASSYPGRFVRVVAEPQHF
TRBJ1-2 once TRBV4-1 NA TGCGCCAGCAGCCAAGACAGGGACTATGGCTACACCTTC CASSQDRDYGYTF
TRBJ1-2 NA TRBV11-2 TRBD1 TGTGCCAGCAGCTTAGCCTACCGGGACAGGGGGCGAGAGGGCTACACCTTC CASSLAYRDRGREGYTF
TRBJ1-1 NA TRBV5-1 TRBD1 TGCGCCAGCAGCCCGGTGGGACAGGGGATGAACACTGAAGCTTTCTTT CASSPVGQGMNTEAFF
TRBJ1-5 few TRBV27 TRBD1 TGTGCCAGCAGTTTACGACAGGGGGGCAATCAGCCCCAGCATTTT CASSLRQGGNQPQHF
TRBJ2-1 once TRBV27 TRBD2 TGTGCCAGCAGTTTAGTCGGCGGGAGGATGGGTTACAATGAGCAGTTCTTC CASSLVGGRMGYNEQFF
TRBJ2-7 NA TRBV27 NA TGTGCCAGCGGTGACTACGAGCAGTACTTC CASGDYEQYF
TRBJ1-1 NA TRBV19 TRBD1 TGTGCCAGTAGTGGTCGACAGGGGCTGGCGGGCACTGAAGCTTTCTTT CASSGRQGLAGTEAFF
TRBJ2-7 once TRBV4-1 TRBD1 TGCGCCAGCAGCCAAGTTATACACGGACTTGGGACAGTCTACGAGCAGTACTTC CASSQVIHGLGTVYEQYF
TRBJ2-7 NA TRBV28 NA TGTGCCGCAGGGAGCTCCTACGAGCAGTACTTC CAAGSSYEQYF
TRBJ2-1 NA TRBV9 NA TGTGCCAGCAGCCGTAGGGGCGGATCGAACAATGAGCAGTTCTTC CASSRRGGSNNEQFF
TRBJ2-1 NA TRBV5-1 NA TGCGCCAGCGGCCCCCGGGCCCTCTCCTACAATGAGCAGTTCTTC CASGPRALSYNEQFF
TRBJ2-3 NA TRBV19 TRBD1 TGTGCCAGTAGTCCCAGGGACAGGGAGGGGGCAGCGCAGTATTTT CASSPRDREGAAQYF
TRBJ2-7 NA TRBV7-9 NA TGTGCCAGCAGCCTTGATACAGGACCTTCCTACGAGCAGTACTTC CASSLDTGPSYEQYF
TRBJ1-5 NA TRBV18 NA TGTGCCAGCTCACCAGGGGGACAACAGCCCCAGCATTTT CASSPGGQQPQHF
TRBJ2-5 once TRBV7-8 NA TGTGCCAGCAGGATAGCGTGGAGGTTAGAGACCCAGTACTTC CASRIAWRLETQYF
TRBJ1-4 few TRBV5-4 NA TGTGCCAGCAGCAATAGGCATGAAAAACTGTTTTTT CASSNRHEKLFF
TRBJ1-1 NA TRBV9 NA TGTGCCAGCAGCGTAGAAATCAGGACTGAAGCTTTCTTT CASSVEIRTEAFF
TRBJ2-2 NA TRBV19 NA TGTGCCAGTCGGGGCTTCAACACCGGGGAGCTGTTTTTT CASRGFNTGELFF
TRBJ1-4 NA TRBV30 NA TGTGCCTCCCCGAGCGGGAATTCTAATGAAAAACTGTTTTTT CASPSGNSNEKLFF
TRBJ2-3 NA TRBV5-1 TRBD2 TGCGCCAGCAGCTTGGCGGTAGCGGGAGGGACAGATACGCAGTATTTT CASSLAVAGGTDTQYF
TRBJ1-2 NA TRBV12-5 NA TGTGCTAGTGGTCATCCCATAGAGGGGAACTATGGCTACACCTTC CASGHPIEGNYGYTF
TRBJ2-5 NA TRBV2 NA TGTGCCAGCAGCAGGGTCCGCGAAGAGACCCAGTACTTC CASSRVREETQYF